The 7 T cell receptor beta chains listed next were all sequenced from one sample in a study of blood T cell repertoires in COVID-19. Clones were read by immunoSEQ multiplex PCR, and TCRdb kept only the in-frame ones, dropping some. This sample carries hundreds of thousands of clones, 83% of them seen once, and the ten largest clones take 2% to 3%. The source material was peripheral blood. Source of these receptors: a woman aged 40 to 50 with active or convalescent COVID-19.

CDR3 nucleotides: TGTGCCAGCAGCCAAGTTTGGAGGGGTGGCTGCTTAAGGTGGACCACTGAAGCTTTCTTT. Protein: CASSQVWRGGCLRWTTEAFF. The genes are TRBV3-1 (or the pseudogene TRBV3-2) and TRBJ1-1; D may be TRBD1 (5 bases). V was shortened by 1 base and J by 4 bases, with 28 bases between the two germline ends. This CDR3 spans 20 amino acids. The V gene's germline CDR1 is LGHDT and CDR2 YNNKEL (reference sequence).

This clone appeared a single time. V usage is TRBV30 and J usage is TRBJ1-2; TRBD1 matches 12 bases. J was trimmed by 3 bases and V by 3 bases; bases with no gene match: 2. CDR1 is GTSNPN, CDR2 SVGIG, per germline (reference sequence). The CDR3 runs 14 residues. The CDR3 DNA reads TGTGCCTGGAGGGGACAGGGGGCTGACTATGGCTACACCTTC. Protein sequence: CAWRGQGADYGYTF.

V is TRBV5-1 and J is TRBJ2-7, with TRBD2 matching 7 bases. Per the germline V gene, CDR1 is SGHRS and CDR2 is YFSETQ. The CDR3 runs 12 residues. Trimming took 4 bases from V and 5 from J; bases not matched to a gene: 3. This CDR3 is CASSRDYDEQYF. The CDR3 DNA reads TGCGCCAGCAGCCGGGACTACGACGAGCAGTACTTC.

The rearrangement uses TRBV18 and TRBJ2-5; D is undetermined. Trimming left V 3 bases short and J 2 bases short, with 13 bases between. The CDR3 spans 15 residues. Germline-derived CDR1 and CDR2 are KGHSH and LQKENI. CDR3 residues: CASSPSLAGQETQYF. CDR3 in DNA: TGTGCCAGCTCACCGTCTTTGGCAGGTCAAGAGACCCAGTACTTC.

The J gene is TRBJ2-4, the V gene TRBV3-1 (or the pseudogene TRBV3-2); D unclear. The V gene's germline CDR1 is LGHDT and CDR2 YNNKEL (reference sequence). V dropped 6 bases and J dropped 0 bases, with 12 bases sitting between them. CDR3 length: 15 residues. The CDR3 DNA follows: TGTGCCAGCAGGCCCAGTAATTTAGCCAAAAACATTCAGTACTTC. Residues: CASRPSNLAKNIQYF.

The chain joins TRBV14 to TRBJ1-2; 7 bases agree with TRBD1. The CDR3 runs 14 residues. V gave up 3 bases and J gave up 3 bases; unmatched junction bases: 4. The germline CDR1 and CDR2 sequences are SGHDN and FVKESK. The CDR3 region is CASSQDGQDYGYTF. The CDR3 DNA reads as TGTGCCAGCAGCCAGGATGGACAGGACTATGGCTACACCTTC.

V and J are TRBV9 and TRBJ1-3, with TRBD1 matching over 11 bases. Germline loops: CDR1 SGDLS, CDR2 YYNGEE. V dropped 0 bases and J dropped 2; count of bases not matched to a gene: 7. The CDR3 is made up of 18 amino acids. CDR3 bases: TGTGCCAGCAGCGTAGCTGATTGGGGACAGGGGGCTGGAAACACCATATATTTT. Its protein product is CASSVADWGQGAGNTIYF.